This T cell receptor beta chain emerged from a study of response to subunit inactivated influenza vaccine. This clonotype came up a few times. From the RT-PCR reads, TCRdb called clonotypes with MiXCR, one entry per CDR3 protein. This table has more than 450,000 distinct CDR3 sequences, around 11% appearing once. The CDR3 spans 15 residues. Trimming took off 6 bases at V and 2 bases at J, with 11 bases between the two ends. Germline CDR1 ENHRY, CDR2 SYGVKD. These data are also associated with another study on T cells expressing NK-cell markers. This second study notes: Template switching by 5'RACE with UMIs generated the TCR beta cDNA. Repertoires of TCR beta were obtained from T cells sorted as CD3+CD56+NKG2C+, CD3+CD56+NKG2C- and CD3+CD56-NKG2C+. HCMV seropositivity marked most of the eight sequenced donors; one was seronegative. In several donors, dominant clonotypes made up about 28.3-65% of CD3+CD56-NKG2C+ cells.

This clonotype was obtained from a man aged 45-65 years who received an inactivated influenza vaccine. This chain joins TRBV10-3 and TRBJ2-6; perhaps TRBD1 as D (5 bases). The sample in question was PBMCs from blood, obtained on the day of vaccination. CDR3: CAIRPQGTGANVLTF. Written as DNA, the CDR3 is TGTGCCATCAGACCTCAGGGTACTGGGGCCAACGTCCTGACTTTC.